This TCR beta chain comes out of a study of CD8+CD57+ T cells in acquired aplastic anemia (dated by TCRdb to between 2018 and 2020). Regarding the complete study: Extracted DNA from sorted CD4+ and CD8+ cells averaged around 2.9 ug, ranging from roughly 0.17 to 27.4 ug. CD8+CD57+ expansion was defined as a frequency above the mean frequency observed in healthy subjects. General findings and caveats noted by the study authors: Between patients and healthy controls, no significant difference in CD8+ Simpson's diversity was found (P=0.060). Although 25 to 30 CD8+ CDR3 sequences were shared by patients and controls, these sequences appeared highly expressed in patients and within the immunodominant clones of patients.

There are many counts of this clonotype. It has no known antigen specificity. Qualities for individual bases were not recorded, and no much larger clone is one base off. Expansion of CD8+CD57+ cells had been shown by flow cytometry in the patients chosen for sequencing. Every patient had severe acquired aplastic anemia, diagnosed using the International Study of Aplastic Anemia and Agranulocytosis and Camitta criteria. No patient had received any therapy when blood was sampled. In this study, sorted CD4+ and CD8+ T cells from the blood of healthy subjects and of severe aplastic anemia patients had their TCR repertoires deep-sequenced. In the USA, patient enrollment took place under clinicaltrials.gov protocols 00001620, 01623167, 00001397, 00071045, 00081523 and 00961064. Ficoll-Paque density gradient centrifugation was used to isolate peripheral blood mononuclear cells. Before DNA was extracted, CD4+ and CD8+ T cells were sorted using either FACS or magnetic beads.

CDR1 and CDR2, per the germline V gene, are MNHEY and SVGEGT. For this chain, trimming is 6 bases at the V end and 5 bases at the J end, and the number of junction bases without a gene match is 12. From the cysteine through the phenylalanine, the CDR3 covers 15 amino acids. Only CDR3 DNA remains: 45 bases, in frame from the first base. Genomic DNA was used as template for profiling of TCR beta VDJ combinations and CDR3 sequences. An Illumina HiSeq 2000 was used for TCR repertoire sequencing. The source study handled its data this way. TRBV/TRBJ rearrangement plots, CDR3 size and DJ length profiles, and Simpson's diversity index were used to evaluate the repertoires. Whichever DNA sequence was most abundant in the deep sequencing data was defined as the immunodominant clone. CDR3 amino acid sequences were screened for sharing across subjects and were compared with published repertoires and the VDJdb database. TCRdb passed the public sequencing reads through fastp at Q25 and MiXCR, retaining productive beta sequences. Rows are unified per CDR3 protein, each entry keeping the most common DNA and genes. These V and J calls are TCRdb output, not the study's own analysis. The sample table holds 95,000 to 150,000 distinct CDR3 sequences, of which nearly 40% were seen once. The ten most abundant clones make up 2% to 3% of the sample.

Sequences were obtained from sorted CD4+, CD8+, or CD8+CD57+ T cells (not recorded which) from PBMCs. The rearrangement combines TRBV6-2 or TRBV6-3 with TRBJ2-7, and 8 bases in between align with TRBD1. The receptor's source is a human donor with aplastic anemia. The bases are TGTGCCAGCAGCTCCGCCGGACAGGGCGGACACGAGCAGTACTTC. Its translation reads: CASSSAGQGGHEQYF.